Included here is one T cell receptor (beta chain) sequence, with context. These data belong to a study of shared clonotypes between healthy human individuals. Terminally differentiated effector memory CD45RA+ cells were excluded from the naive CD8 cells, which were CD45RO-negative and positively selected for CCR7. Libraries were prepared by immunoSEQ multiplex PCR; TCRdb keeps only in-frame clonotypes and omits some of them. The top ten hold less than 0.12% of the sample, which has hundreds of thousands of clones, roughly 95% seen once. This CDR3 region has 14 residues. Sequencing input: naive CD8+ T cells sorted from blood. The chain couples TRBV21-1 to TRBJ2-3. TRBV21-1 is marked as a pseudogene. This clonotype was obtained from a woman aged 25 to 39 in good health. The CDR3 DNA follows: TGTGCCAGGAGCACGGTCAGAAACACAGATACGCAGTATTTT. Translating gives CARSTVRNTDTQYF.